This T cell receptor (beta chain) is drawn from a study of cytomegalovirus exposure and HLA in healthy donors. Overall study results and limits: Fewer N-insertions (relative to the approximately 670-donor mean) were reportedly seen in an Asian-associated ancestry cluster in a later analysis. Across all donors, roughly uniform sequencing depth was an assumption of the presence/absence analyses.

Use of 60 Vbeta and 13 Jbeta primers characterized the PCR. Assay used: immunoSEQ multiplex PCR; TCRdb lists only in-frame clones, some missing. The sample has roughly 100,000 clones; less than 80% are singletons. The ends lost 3 bases at V and 3 bases at J; junction bases unmatched: 13. Per germline, CDR1 KGHSH and CDR2 LQKENI. This CDR3 is built from 18 residues. Notes on this clone: Its target is unknown. This sample includes further DNA sequences coding for the same CDR3.

V gene TRBV18 combines with J gene TRBJ2-7, with TRBD2 identical over 11 bases. Sequenced sample: PBMCs. The sequence came from a boy between 5 and 17 years old in good health and CMV-seropositive. The CDR3 DNA reads TGTGCCAGCTCACCTCGAGGGCTAGCGGGAGGTCCACTCTACGAGCAGTACTTC. This translates into CASSPRGLAGGPLYEQYF.